The rows below give T cell receptor beta chains drawn from one sample of a study of blood T cell repertoires in COVID-19. Profiled with immunoSEQ multiplex PCR; TCRdb holds only in-frame clones, not every one. The sample has 400,000 to 450,000 clones, 80% to 95% seen once. The sample comprised PBMCs or T cells enriched from blood (not recorded which). Receptor source: a man younger than 30 who had recovered from COVID-19. CDR3s include the opening cysteine and the closing phenylalanine or tryptophan. Each record gives: clone size, J gene, D gene, V gene, CDR3 DNA, CDR3 protein. The D gene is left open where the match is weak. Some rows mark clone size as missing; the rest say once, few, many or name a class of expanded clone.

NA	TRBJ1-3	NA	TRBV21-1	TGTGCCAGCAGCAAAGGCCCCACTCAGGGGGACCCGTGTGGAAACACCATATATTTT	CASSKGPTQGDPCGNTIYF
NA	TRBJ2-7	NA	TRBV20-1	TGCAGTGCGGAGGACTACGAGCAGTACTTC	CSAEDYEQYF
once	TRBJ1-3	NA	TRBV21-1	TGTGCCAGCAGCAAAAAGGAACAGGGGGCTCATGGAAACACCATATATTTT	CASSKKEQGAHGNTIYF
NA	TRBJ2-7	TRBD2	TRBV14	TGTGCCAGCAGTCTGACTAGCGGGAGCTTCTACGAGCAGTACTTC	CASSLTSGSFYEQYF
once	TRBJ2-5	NA	TRBV20-1	TGCAGTGCTTCCCGGCAAGAGACCCAGTACTTC	CSASRQETQYF
NA	TRBJ2-3	NA	TRBV6-4	TGTGCCAGCAGTGCGGGAGGCACAGATACGCAGTATTTT	CASSAGGTDTQYF
once	TRBJ2-5	TRBD1	TRBV5-4	TGTGCCAGCAGCCCGGGACAGAACTACCAAGAGACCCAGTACTTC	CASSPGQNYQETQYF
few	TRBJ2-5	TRBD2	TRBV6-5	TGTGCCCGTCCCCGGACTAGCGACCAAGAGACCCAGTACTTC	CARPRTSDQETQYF
NA	TRBJ1-2	TRBD1	TRBV30	TGTGCCTGGAGTTACAGGGGAGGTGGGGTCTTTCGCTACACCTTC	CAWSYRGGGVFRYTF
few	TRBJ2-1	NA	TRBV27	TGTGCCAGCAGTTTAACTAGCTATGAGCAGTTCTTC	CASSLTSYEQFF
NA	TRBJ1-1	TRBD1	TRBV27	TGTGCCAGCAGTCTGATCGGACAGGGGAGGGCTTTCTTT	CASSLIGQGRAFF
NA	TRBJ1-2	TRBD1	TRBV28	TGTGCCAGCAGTTTATCAGGGGGCTATGGCTACACCTTC	CASSLSGGYGYTF
NA	TRBJ1-4	NA	TRBV7-9	TGTGCCAGCAGAAAGACAGCTACTCGGTCGGAAGGTGAAAAACTGTTTTTT	CASRKTATRSEGEKLFF
once	TRBJ2-3	TRBD2	TRBV5-1	TGCGCCAGCAGCTTGGTTTTCCGCGGGGGGGGCCAAGATACGCAGTATTTT	CASSLVFRGGGQDTQYF
NA	TRBJ2-1	TRBD2	TRBV9	TGTGCCAGCAGCGTTCGGACTAGCGGGAGCCATGAGCAGTTCTTC	CASSVRTSGSHEQFF
NA	TRBJ2-3	TRBD1	TRBV12-3/TRBV12-4	TGTGCCAGCAGTTTAGACAGGGGTACGCAGTATTTT	CASSLDRGTQYF
once	TRBJ1-3	NA	TRBV6-5	TGTGCCAGCAGAGTGGACAGCTCTGGAAACACCATATATTTT	CASRVDSSGNTIYF
NA	TRBJ1-1	NA	TRBV11-2	TGTGCCAGCAGCTTAACAGACGTAAACACTGAAGCTTTCTTT	CASSLTDVNTEAFF
NA	TRBJ1-6	NA	TRBV5-4	TGTGCCAGCAGCACCGGACCCGGGGGGGGTTCACCCCTCCACTTT	CASSTGPGGGSPLHF
NA	TRBJ2-7	TRBD1	TRBV3-1/TRBV3-2	TGTGCCAGCAGCCCGGACAGGTACGAGCAGTACTTC	CASSPDRYEQYF
NA	TRBJ1-3	NA	TRBV3-1/TRBV3-2	TGTGCCAGCAGCCCAGGTATGGATTACTCTGGAAACACCATATATTTT	CASSPGMDYSGNTIYF
NA	TRBJ2-7	NA	TRBV20-1	TGCAGTGCCCGCGCGGGGTACGAGCAGTACTTC	CSARAGYEQYF
NA	TRBJ1-2	TRBD1	TRBV4-1	TGCGCCAGCAGCCCCGGGGGGAGACAGGGGGGTTATGGCTACACCTTC	CASSPGGRQGGYGYTF
NA	TRBJ1-1	NA	TRBV20-1	TGCAGTGCCTCCCCCTCGGGGATGGCTTTCTTT	CSASPSGMAFF
NA	TRBJ1-1	NA	TRBV2	TGTGCCAGCAGTGAGCCGGACAGAGCTTTCTTT	CASSEPDRAFF
NA	TRBJ2-1	NA	TRBV2	TGTGCCAGCAGGAGGGGGGCTGAGCGGGGATACAATGAGCAGTTCTTC	CASRRGAERGYNEQFF
NA	TRBJ2-1	NA	TRBV5-1	TGCGCCAGCAGATACGACTCATCCCCAAATGAGCAGTTCTTC	CASRYDSSPNEQFF
NA	TRBJ2-5	NA	TRBV5-1	TGCGCCAGCAGCTTGGCCCCCGGGCGGGTTCAAGAGACCCAGTACTTC	CASSLAPGRVQETQYF